In its sample, the clone carrying this T cell receptor (beta chain) was seen a few times. No antigen is known for it. As template, the study used bulk tumor genomic DNA at 550 to 700 ng per sample. From each primary tumor, several far-apart biopsies were obtained during surgery. Patients underwent curative surgery for non-small cell lung cancer (untreated and newly diagnosed). Sample donors consisted of newly diagnosed non-small cell lung cancer patients who were undergoing surgery with curative intent. This CDR3 spans 17 amino acids. Multiplex PCR employing 32 V and 13 J primers generated amplicons of the TCR beta CDR3. TCRdb recomputed calls from the multiplex PCR reads with MiXCR, one row per CDR3 protein. The sample contains 14,000 to 15,000 distinct CDR3 sequences, roughly 29% of which appear only once. This entry comes from a study of immune heterogeneity within non-small cell lung tumors. Study at large: With respect to histology, the tumors encompassed several squamous cell carcinomas, 9 to 10 non-squamous carcinomas and 1 not otherwise specified. Study observations and caveats: The repertoire of each individual patient held high-frequency T-cell receptor beta clonotypes that were largely distinct from those of other patients. Significant yet moderate, the positive correlation between local T-cell clonality and local tumor mutational burden reached an R of around 0.3.

The rearrangement joins TRBV3-2 to TRBJ2-5; the DNA was not compared with TRBD2, the D call given in the table. TRBV3-2 is a pseudogene locus. The sequenced sample consisted of lung tumor tissue. The receptor's source is a man aged 40-55 years with non-small cell lung cancer. CDR3 in DNA: TGTGCCAGCAGCCAAGTGAATTGGGGAGGGTACCAAGAGACCCAGTACTTC. It yields the protein CASSQVNWGGYQETQYF.